The 30 T cell receptor beta chains presented below share a single source sample, sequenced in a study of pediatric ulcerative colitis. Profiling relied on immunoSEQ multiplex PCR, and the TCRdb table lists in-frame clones only, not all of them. In the table there are around 61,000 clones, roughly nine tenths of which are singletons. Input material: blood. These receptors all stem from a boy younger than 18 with severe ulcerative colitis.

The rearrangement uses TRBV18 and TRBJ2-1; D might be TRBD1 (5 bases). Germline CDR1 KGHSH, CDR2 LQKENI. Trimming took 2 bases from V and 2 from J, leaving 10 bases between them. The CDR3 length is 15 residues. The CDR3 coding sequence is TGTGCCAGCTCACCAGGGGCAGGCACCTACAATGAGCAGTTCTTC. It translates to CASSPGAGTYNEQFF.

This clone was picked up one time. The chain links TRBV11-1 to TRBJ2-1; D possibly uses TRBD1 or TRBD2 (5 bases each). The ends were cut back, 1 base at V and 7 bases at J, with 14 bases in the middle. This CDR3 has 15 amino acids. Germline V gives CDR1 SGHAT, CDR2 FQDESV (reference sequence). The CDR3 sequence: CASSLDRGGYNEQFF. CDR3 coding DNA: TGTGCCAGCAGCTTAGATAGGGGCGGGTATAATGAGCAGTTCTTC.

Only one count was recorded for this clone. The genes are TRBV11-3 and TRBJ2-1, with D perhaps matching TRBD2 (5 bases). V was pared by 1 base and J by 9 bases, with 13 bases between. The germline gives CDR1 SGHNT, CDR2 YENEEA. The CDR3 totals 14 residues. CDR3 sequence: CASSLGGMGSEQFF. The CDR3 region has the DNA TGTGCCAGCAGCTTAGGAGGGATGGGGAGTGAGCAGTTCTTC.

The chain couples TRBV27 to TRBJ2-1, with 10 bases that match TRBD2. The CDR3 runs 15 residues. V gave up 2 bases and J gave up 5 bases; unmatched junction bases: 3. Germline CDR1 and CDR2: MNHEY and SMNVEV (reference sequence). CDR3 DNA sequence: TGTGCCAGCAGTTTAAGACTAGCGGGCGACAATGAGCAGTTCTTC. Protein sequence: CASSLRLAGDNEQFF.

The chain recombines TRBV11-2 with TRBJ1-3, with 7 positions matching TRBD1. This CDR3 is built from 16 residues. Trimming cost V 3 bases and J 0 bases; bases outside gene matches: 5. The germline gives CDR1 SGHAT, CDR2 FQNNGV. Here the CDR3 DNA reads TGTGCCAGCAGCTTCAACAGGGGAGGCTCTGGAAACACCATATATTTT. Translation gives CASSFNRGGSGNTIYF.

This chain uses TRBV29-1 with TRBJ2-3, with D possibly being TRBD1 (6 bases). The germline CDR1 and CDR2 sequences are SQVTM and ANQGSEA. The CDR3 contains 15 residues. The germline V and J ends were trimmed by 1 base and 1 base, with 12 bases remaining between them. This CDR3 reads CSVEGDKRGTDTQYF. CDR3 DNA sequence: TGCAGCGTTGAAGGGGACAAGAGGGGCACAGATACGCAGTATTTT.

V and J are TRBV4-1 and TRBJ2-1, with no clear D. Germline V CDR1 and CDR2: MGHRA, YSYEKL. The CDR3 sequence is 15 residues long. With 3 bases removed from V and 0 bases from J, the gap between germline ends came to 9 bases. The CDR3 DNA follows: TGCGCCAGCAGCCACGACACCACCTCCTACAATGAGCAGTTCTTC. Its translation: CASSHDTTSYNEQFF.

The chain employs TRBV2 and TRBJ2-5; D is possibly TRBD1 (6 bases). This CDR3 spans 14 amino acids. V lost 1 base and J lost 3, with 9 bases in between. The germline gives CDR1 SNHLY, CDR2 FYNNEI. The CDR3 DNA sequence: TGTGCCAGCAGTGAAGGTCGGACAGAAGAGACCCAGTACTTC. The encoded protein is CASSEGRTEETQYF.

This clone was detected only once. The chain is built from TRBV5-4 and TRBJ2-1; the match to TRBD2 covers 9 bases. CDR1 and CDR2 (germline): SGHNT, YYREEE (reference sequence). The CDR3 spans 15 residues. V shed 0 bases, J shed 5 bases, and the junction held 3 bases outside the gene matches. The DNA of the CDR3 is TGTGCCAGCAGCTTGGCTGGCGGGAGGGACAATGAGCAGTTCTTC. Translation: CASSLAGGRDNEQFF.

V and J are TRBV29-1 and TRBJ2-3, with TRBD2 matching over 7 bases. Germline CDR1 and CDR2: SQVTM and ANQGSEA. The CDR3 runs 13 residues. The trim removed 6 bases at V and 2 bases at J, leaving 5 bases unmatched. The CDR3: CSVVGGFTDTQYF. The DNA of the CDR3 is TGCAGCGTCGTGGGGGGGTTCACAGATACGCAGTATTTT.

This clone appeared a single time. The chain recombines TRBV2 with TRBJ2-6; 7 positions agree with TRBD1. The CDR3 totals 15 residues. Germline V lookup: CDR1 SNHLY, CDR2 FYNNEI. V trimming: 7 bases; J trimming: 4 bases; junction bases outside the gene matches: 7. The CDR3 is CASTDRELGANVLTF. For the CDR3, the DNA is TGTGCCAGCACCGACAGGGAACTCGGGGCCAACGTCCTGACTTTC.

In this sample, this clone turned up a few times. The chain links TRBV2 to TRBJ1-2; 9 positions match TRBD1. CDR3 length: 17 amino acids. V lost 6 bases, J lost 4 bases, and 15 bases stayed unmatched. Germline V gives CDR1 SNHLY, CDR2 FYNNEI. The CDR3 DNA is TGTGCCAGCAGAACGATTGCCCGGACAGGGGCATCCTATGGCTACACCTTC. This translates into CASRTIARTGASYGYTF.

This clone was detected only once. The chain combines TRBV27 with TRBJ2-3; 7 positions agree with TRBD2. The germline gives CDR1 MNHEY, CDR2 SMNVEV (reference sequence). The V gene end was trimmed by 7 bases and the J gene end by 6 bases; junction bases not matched to a gene: 16. The length of the CDR3 is 16 residues. CDR3 sequence: CASKDSSGGYRDTQYF. In nucleotides, the CDR3 is TGTGCCAGCAAAGACTCCTCCGGGGGGTATAGGGATACGCAGTATTTT.

A single count supports this clone. In DNA form, the CDR3 reads TGTGCCACCAGCACTCAACCCCCAAGCGGGAGGGAGGTTATTCAGTACTTC. This gives the protein CATSTQPPSGREVIQYF. The gene calls are TRBV15 and TRBJ2-4, with 10 bases matching TRBD2. Germline values: CDR1 LNHNV, CDR2 YYDKDF (reference sequence). The CDR3 is 17 amino acids. Germline trimming cut 4 bases from V and 10 bases from J; bases unmatched to any gene: 16.

The chain's CDR3 is CASSLSGRGETQYF. The DNA of the CDR3 is TGTGCCAGCAGCCTTAGCGGGAGGGGAGAGACCCAGTACTTC. The V and J genes are TRBV28 and TRBJ2-5; 11 bases are shared with TRBD2. CDR3 length equals 14 residues. V lost 6 bases and J lost 4; bases outside the gene matches: 4. The V gene's germline CDR1 is MDHEN and CDR2 SYDVKM.

This rearrangement joins TRBV5-1 to TRBJ2-7; D may match TRBD1 or TRBD2 (5 bases each). V lost 5 bases, J lost 3 bases, and 18 bases lay in between. Germline lookup yields CDR1 SGHRS and CDR2 YFSETQ. The CDR3 has 15 amino acids. CDR3 DNA: TGCGCCAGCAGAAAAGAGGGGAGTTCGGGCTACGAGCAGTACTTC. Its translation: CASRKEGSSGYEQYF.

The table lists this clone with a few counts. The gene calls are TRBV9 and TRBJ1-2; a possible D gene is TRBD1 (5 bases). Germline V gene sequence: CDR1 SGDLS, CDR2 YYNGEE. The V end was cut by 3 bases, the J end by 4 bases, with 16 bases between. CDR3 length equals 15 residues. The CDR3 DNA reads TGTGCCAGCAGCGGACAGAGCGAATATGTCTATGGCTACACCTTC. This codes for CASSGQSEYVYGYTF.

The CDR3 coding sequence is TGTGCCAGCAATAGAGGGACTAGCGGTAGCACAGATACGCAGTATTTT. Protein product: CASNRGTSGSTDTQYF. The rearrangement uses TRBV9 and TRBJ2-3, with TRBD2 matching over 11 bases. V was clipped by 6 bases and J by 0 bases; unmatched bases: 6. The CDR3 is 16 residues long. Germline V CDR1 and CDR2: SGDLS, YYNGEE.

This clone appeared a single time. This chain joins TRBV15 and TRBJ2-7; no clear D. This CDR3 has 14 residues. Trimming cost V 0 bases and J 5 bases, with 11 bases left between them. In germline, CDR1 is LNHNV, CDR2 YYDKDF (reference sequence). CDR3 sequence reads: CATSRDSVFDEQYF. The CDR3 DNA reads as TGTGCCACCAGCAGAGATTCGGTTTTTGACGAGCAGTACTTC.

The table lists this clone with a few counts. This chain joins TRBV19 and TRBJ2-2, with 8 nucleotides matching TRBD1. J gave up 3 bases and V 8 bases, and 5 bases lay outside the gene matches. The CDR3 is 14 amino acids. Germline V CDR1 and CDR2: LNHDA, SQIVND (reference sequence). As DNA, the CDR3 is TGTGCCAGTCTAGACAGGGGTGACACCGGGGAGCTGTTTTTT. Protein product: CASLDRGDTGELFF.

The chain couples TRBV11-2 to TRBJ2-6; no reliable D call. CDR3 length equals 15 residues. The germline CDR1 and CDR2 sequences are SGHAT and FQNNGV. Trimming took 5 bases from V and 4 from J, leaving 12 bases between them. CDR3 region: CASSLDPFGANVLTF. DNA for the CDR3: TGTGCCAGCAGCCTCGACCCTTTCGGGGCCAACGTCCTGACTTTC.

The chain uses TRBV10-3 and TRBJ2-1; D not certain. V was clipped by 2 bases and J by 7 bases, with 9 bases between them. The CDR3 contains 13 residues. In germline, CDR1 is ENHRY, CDR2 SYGVKD. The CDR3 protein is CAISEMDGNEQFF. As DNA, the CDR3 is TGTGCCATCAGTGAGATGGACGGGAATGAGCAGTTCTTC.

The CDR3 sequence is CASSTTSGSPYEQYF. CDR3 nucleotides: TGTGCCAGCAGCACGACTAGCGGGAGCCCCTACGAGCAGTACTTC. The rearrangement links TRBV11-2 to TRBJ2-7; the match to TRBD2 covers 12 bases. This CDR3 region has 15 residues. Germline assignment: CDR1 SGHAT and CDR2 FQNNGV. The trim removed 5 bases at V and 2 bases at J, leaving 4 bases unmatched.

The chain combines TRBV30 with TRBJ1-4; TRBD1 might be the D (5 bases). The V gene's germline CDR1 is GTSNPN and CDR2 SVGIG (reference sequence). Trimming shortened V by 3 bases and J by 5 bases, and 16 bases separated the two germline ends. This CDR3 spans 15 amino acids. Here the CDR3 reads CAWSEQGGVNEKLFF. The CDR3, as DNA: TGTGCCTGGAGCGAGCAGGGAGGGGTAAATGAAAAACTGTTTTTT.

The V call is TRBV7-9, the J call TRBJ2-3, with D possibly being TRBD2 (5 bases). CDR1 is SEHNR, CDR2 FQNEAQ, per germline (reference sequence). The ends were cut back, 2 bases at V and 5 bases at J, with 14 bases in the middle. This CDR3 has 15 amino acids. DNA for the CDR3: TGTGCCAGCAGCTTATCCCGAACCGGAGGAGATACGCAGTATTTT. Its protein is CASSLSRTGGDTQYF.

V usage is TRBV7-9 and J usage is TRBJ2-5, with 8 positions matching TRBD2. The CDR3 consists of 14 residues. J lost 1 base, V lost 5 bases, and 3 bases had no gene match. Germline V gives CDR1 SEHNR, CDR2 FQNEAQ (reference sequence). The CDR3 DNA follows: TGTGCCAGCAGCCTAGGGACTAGCCAAGAGACCCAGTACTTC. It specifies CASSLGTSQETQYF.

This chain links TRBV7-2 with TRBJ1-2; tentatively, D is TRBD1 (5 bases). Deletions cut 8 bases from V and 5 bases from J, with 18 bases between. CDR1 and CDR2 (germline): SGHTA, FQGNSA. This CDR3 contains 14 residues. The CDR3 region is CASGQGALIYGYTF. The CDR3 DNA reads TGTGCCAGCGGCCAGGGAGCTCTGATATATGGCTACACCTTC.

The V and J genes are TRBV7-2 and TRBJ1-1; D gene uncertain. The germline V gene has CDR1 SGHTA and CDR2 FQGNSA. V lost 5 bases, J lost 1 base, and 8 bases lay in between. CDR3 length equals 13 residues. The CDR3 loop is CASSLGANTEAFF. CDR3 DNA sequence: TGTGCCAGCAGCCTAGGAGCGAACACTGAAGCTTTCTTT.

The chain joins TRBV19 to TRBJ1-2; D remains ambiguous. V was clipped by 1 base and J by 6 bases, with 9 bases between them. Germline loops: CDR1 LNHDA, CDR2 SQIVND (reference sequence). This CDR3 is built from 13 residues. CDR3 region: CASSIGRIDGYTF. DNA of the CDR3: TGTGCCAGTAGTATAGGTCGGATCGATGGCTACACCTTC.

V and J are TRBV19 and TRBJ1-1; no definite D call. V dropped 11 bases and J dropped 2 bases, with 15 bases sitting between them. Germline assignment: CDR1 LNHDA and CDR2 SQIVND (reference sequence). CDR3 length equals 13 residues. CDR3 protein: CAPMEHHNTEAFF. The CDR3, as DNA: TGTGCCCCTATGGAACACCATAACACTGAAGCTTTCTTT.